The 2 T cell receptor beta chains below come from one sample, sequenced in a study of T cell clonality in common variable immunodeficiency. Sequencing used immunoSEQ multiplex PCR; TCRdb keeps in-frame clones, though not all of them. Observed in the sample are more than 55,000 clones, none of them singletons. The sequencing sample was made of peripheral blood mononuclear cells. These receptor sequences come from a person aged 18 to 69 in good health.

This clone has only a few counts. The CDR3 end falls 3 residues outside the read, so it is completed with the germline J gene. The rearrangement links TRBV18 to TRBJ1-1; D might be TRBD1 (5 bases). This CDR3 region has 14 residues. The V gene's germline CDR1 is KGHSH and CDR2 LQKENI. The V gene lost 2 bases and the J gene lost 3 bases, with 10 bases spanning the gap. CDR3 region: CASSPMGRHTEAFF. The sequenced CDR3 bases are TGTGCCAGCTCACCAATGGGGCGGCACACTGAA.

This clone was detected many times. The read terminates 3 residues ahead of where the CDR3 ends, so the germline J gene completes it. This chain uses TRBV28 with TRBJ2-5; 9 bases align to TRBD1. This CDR3 is 15 amino acids long. The junction had 8 bases not matched to a gene; V was cut back by 5 bases and J by 4 bases. The germline gives CDR1 MDHEN, CDR2 SYDVKM. The DNA read from the CDR3 is TGTGCCAGCAGTACTTTCACAGGGGGCAGAGAGACC. Translated, it gives CASSTFTGGRET. The CDR3, in full, reads CASSTFTGGRETQYF.